The clone carrying this TCR beta chain occurred many times. Its specificity is unknown. The data were obtained in a study of T cells in Graves' hyperthyroidism and ophthalmopathy. Study observations and caveats: Stable hyperthyroidism was separated from ophthalmopathy by a model based on 13 V-J features.

Hyperthyroidism in the patients, aged 18 to 65, was newly diagnosed and under 2 months in duration. Amplification yielded TCR beta CDR3 regions, with RNA transcripts as the source. Using the HTBI primer set, a first-round RT-PCR was run on the TCR CDR3. TCRdb fed the multiplex PCR reads into MiXCR, producing one record per CDR3 protein. The table shows 300,000 to 350,000 distinct CDR3 sequences, with approximately 22% occurring only once. The receptor was isolated from a woman aged 45-65 years with Graves' hyperthyroidism. Specimen: blood.

CDR3 nucleotide sequence: TGTGCCACCAGCAGAGGGAAGGGACCGAACTATGGCTACACCTTC. It yields the protein CATSRGKGPNYGYTF. The chain recombines TRBV15 with TRBJ1-2; perhaps TRBD1 as D (5 bases). The germline gives CDR1 LNHNV, CDR2 YYDKDF (reference sequence). V was shortened by 1 base and J by 2 bases, with 11 bases between the two germline ends. CDR3 length: 15 amino acids.